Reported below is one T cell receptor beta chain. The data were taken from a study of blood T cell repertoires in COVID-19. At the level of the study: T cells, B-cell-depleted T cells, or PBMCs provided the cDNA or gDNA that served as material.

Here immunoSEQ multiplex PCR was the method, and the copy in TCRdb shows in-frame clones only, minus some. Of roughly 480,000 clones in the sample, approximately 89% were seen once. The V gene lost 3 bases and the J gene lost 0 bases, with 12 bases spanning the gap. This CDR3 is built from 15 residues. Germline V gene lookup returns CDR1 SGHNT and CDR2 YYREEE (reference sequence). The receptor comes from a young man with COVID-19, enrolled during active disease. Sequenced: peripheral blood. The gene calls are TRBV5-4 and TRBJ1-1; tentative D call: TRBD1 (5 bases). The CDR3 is CASSSAGLLNTEAFF. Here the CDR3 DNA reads TGTGCCAGCAGCTCGGCGGGACTGCTGAACACTGAAGCTTTCTTT.